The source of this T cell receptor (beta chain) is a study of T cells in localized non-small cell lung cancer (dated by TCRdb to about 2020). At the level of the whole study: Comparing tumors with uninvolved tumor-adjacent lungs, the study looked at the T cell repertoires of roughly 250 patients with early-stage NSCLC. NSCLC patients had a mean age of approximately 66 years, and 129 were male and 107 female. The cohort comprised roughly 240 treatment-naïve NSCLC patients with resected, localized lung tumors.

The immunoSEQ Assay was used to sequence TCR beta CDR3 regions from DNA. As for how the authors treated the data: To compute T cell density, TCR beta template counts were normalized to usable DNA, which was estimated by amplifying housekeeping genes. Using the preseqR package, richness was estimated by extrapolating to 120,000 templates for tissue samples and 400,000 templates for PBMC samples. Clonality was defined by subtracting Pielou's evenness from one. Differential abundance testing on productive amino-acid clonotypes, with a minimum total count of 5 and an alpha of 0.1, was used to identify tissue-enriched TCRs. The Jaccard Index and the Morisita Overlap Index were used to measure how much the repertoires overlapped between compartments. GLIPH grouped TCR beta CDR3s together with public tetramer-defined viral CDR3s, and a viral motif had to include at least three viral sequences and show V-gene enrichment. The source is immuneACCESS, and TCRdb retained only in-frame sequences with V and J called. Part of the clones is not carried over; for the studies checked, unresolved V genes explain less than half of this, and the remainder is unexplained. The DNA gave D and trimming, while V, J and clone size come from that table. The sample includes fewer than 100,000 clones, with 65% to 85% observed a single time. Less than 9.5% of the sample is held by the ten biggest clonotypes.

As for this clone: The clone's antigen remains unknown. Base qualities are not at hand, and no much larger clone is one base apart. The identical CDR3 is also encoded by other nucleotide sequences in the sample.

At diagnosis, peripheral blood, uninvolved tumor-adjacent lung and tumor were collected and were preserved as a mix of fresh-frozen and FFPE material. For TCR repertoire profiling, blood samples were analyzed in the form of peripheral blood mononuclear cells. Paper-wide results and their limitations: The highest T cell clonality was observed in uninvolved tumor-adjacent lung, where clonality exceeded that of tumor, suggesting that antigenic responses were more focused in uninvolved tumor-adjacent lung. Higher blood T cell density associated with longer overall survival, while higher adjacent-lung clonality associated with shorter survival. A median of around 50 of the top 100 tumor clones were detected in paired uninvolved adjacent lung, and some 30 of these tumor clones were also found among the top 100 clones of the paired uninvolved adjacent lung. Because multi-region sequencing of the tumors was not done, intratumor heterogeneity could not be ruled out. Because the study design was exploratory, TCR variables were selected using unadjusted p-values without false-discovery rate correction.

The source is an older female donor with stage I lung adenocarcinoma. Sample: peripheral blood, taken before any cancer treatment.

CDR3 protein: CASSLVETQYF. Read as DNA, the sequence is TGTGCCAGCAGCTTAGTTGAGACCCAGTACTTC. The rearranged segments are TRBV7-2 and TRBJ2-5; the D gene remains uncertain. Between the V and J ends, shortened by 1 base and 5 bases respectively, the junction contains 2 bases. Taken from the germline V gene, the CDR1 and CDR2 loops are SGHTA and FQGNSA. Spanning cysteine to phenylalanine, the CDR3 consists of 11 amino acids. Only the CDR3 portion is preserved as DNA: 33 bases, with reading frame beginning at the first base.